This TCR beta chain was captured in a study of blood T cell repertoires in COVID-19. The protocol was immunoSEQ multiplex PCR, while the TCRdb copy is restricted to in-frame clones and leaves out a portion. The table lists 270,000 or so clones, around four fifths of them singletons. V lost 6 bases, J lost 6 bases, and 14 bases lay in between. Germline CDR1 and CDR2: MNHEY and SVGAGI. CDR3 length: 13 residues. This clone was observed at least ten times. This TCR derives from a woman aged 45-65 years who had recovered from COVID-19. The chain employs TRBV6-5 and TRBJ1-2; D remains unclear. The sample was peripheral blood. CDR3 sequence: CASSRNPMDGYTF. The CDR3 DNA follows: TGTGCCAGCAGCCGAAACCCTATGGATGGCTACACCTTC.